The present T cell receptor (beta chain) was sequenced within a study of blood T cell repertoires in COVID-19. Study-wide background: Some COVID-19 samples were acute and others convalescent; all came from the United States, Italy and Spain. The cDNA or gDNA used as material had been derived from T cells, B-cell-depleted T cells, or PBMCs.

CDR1 and CDR2 (germline): SGHRS, YFSETQ. The CDR3 is 16 residues long. V was trimmed by 3 bases and J by 0 bases, leaving 15 bases between them. Authors' analysis steps: Quantification of nucleated cells was approximated via reference gene primer amplification. Measured with immunoSEQ multiplex PCR; TCRdb has only the in-frame clones, and not every one. V and J calls and clone size are as listed in that table; D and trimming were resolved from the DNA. The table has about 78,000 clones, 90% seen once. The sequence was collected from a woman of 80 years or more with acute or convalescent COVID-19. The chain recombines TRBV5-1 with TRBJ1-1; D is perhaps TRBD1 (6 bases). The sequencing input was peripheral blood. CDR3 loop: CASSSQGFAMNTEAFF. DNA of the CDR3: TGCGCCAGCAGCTCACAGGGTTTTGCCATGAACACTGAAGCTTTCTTT.